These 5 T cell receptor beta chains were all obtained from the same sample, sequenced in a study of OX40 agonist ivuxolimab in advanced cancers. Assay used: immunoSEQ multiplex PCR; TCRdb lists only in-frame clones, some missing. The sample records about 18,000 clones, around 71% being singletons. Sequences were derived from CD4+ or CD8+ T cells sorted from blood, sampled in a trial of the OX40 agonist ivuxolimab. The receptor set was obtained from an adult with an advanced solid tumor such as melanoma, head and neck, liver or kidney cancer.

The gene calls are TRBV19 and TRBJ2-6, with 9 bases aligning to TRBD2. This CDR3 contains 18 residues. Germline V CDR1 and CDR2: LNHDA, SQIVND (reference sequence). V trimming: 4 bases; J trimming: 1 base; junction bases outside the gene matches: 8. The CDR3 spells CASSKSASGTSGANVLTF. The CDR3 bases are TGTGCCAGTAGTAAAAGCGCTAGCGGGACATCTGGGGCCAACGTCCTGACTTTC. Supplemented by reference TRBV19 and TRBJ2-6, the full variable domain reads DGGITQSPKYLFRKEGQNVTLSCEQNLNHDAMYWYRQDPGQGLRLIYYSQIVNDFQKGDIAEGYSVSREKKESFPLTVTSAQKNPTAFYLCASSKSASGTSGANVLTFGAGSRLTVL.

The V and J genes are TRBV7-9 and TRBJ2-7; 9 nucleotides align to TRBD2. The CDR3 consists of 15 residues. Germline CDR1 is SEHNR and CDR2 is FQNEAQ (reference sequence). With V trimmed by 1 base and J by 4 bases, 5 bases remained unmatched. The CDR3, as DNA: TGTGCCAGCAGCTTAGAAGCGGGAGGTGTATACGAGCAGTACTTC. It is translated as CASSLEAGGVYEQYF. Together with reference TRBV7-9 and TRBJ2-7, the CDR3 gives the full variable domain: DTGVSQNPRHKITKRGQNVTFRCDPISEHNRLYWYRQTLGQGPEFLTYFQNEAQLEKSRLLSDRFSAERPKGSFSTLEIQRTEQGDSAMYLCASSLEAGGVYEQYFGPGTRLTVT.

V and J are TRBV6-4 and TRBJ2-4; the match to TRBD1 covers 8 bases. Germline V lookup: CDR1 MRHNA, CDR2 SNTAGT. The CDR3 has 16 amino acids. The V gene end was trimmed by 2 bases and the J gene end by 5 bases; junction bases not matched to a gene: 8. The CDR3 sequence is CASSDGGQGSQNIQYF. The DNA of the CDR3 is TGTGCCAGCAGTGACGGAGGACAGGGCTCCCAAAACATTCAGTACTTC.

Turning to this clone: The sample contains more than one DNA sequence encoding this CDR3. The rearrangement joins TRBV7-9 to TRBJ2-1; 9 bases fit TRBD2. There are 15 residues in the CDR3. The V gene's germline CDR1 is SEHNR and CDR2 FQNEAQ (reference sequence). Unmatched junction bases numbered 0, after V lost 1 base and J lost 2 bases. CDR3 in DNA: TGTGCCAGCAGCTTAGGCGGGAGGGCCTACAATGAGCAGTTCTTC. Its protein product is CASSLGGRAYNEQFF.

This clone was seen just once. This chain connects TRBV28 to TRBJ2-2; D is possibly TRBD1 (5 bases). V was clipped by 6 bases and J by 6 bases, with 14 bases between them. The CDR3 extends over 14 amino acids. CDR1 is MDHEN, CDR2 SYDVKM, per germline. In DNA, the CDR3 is TGTGCCAGCAGCCGGGTCCTAGGGGCCGGGGAGCTGTTTTTT. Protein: CASSRVLGAGELFF.